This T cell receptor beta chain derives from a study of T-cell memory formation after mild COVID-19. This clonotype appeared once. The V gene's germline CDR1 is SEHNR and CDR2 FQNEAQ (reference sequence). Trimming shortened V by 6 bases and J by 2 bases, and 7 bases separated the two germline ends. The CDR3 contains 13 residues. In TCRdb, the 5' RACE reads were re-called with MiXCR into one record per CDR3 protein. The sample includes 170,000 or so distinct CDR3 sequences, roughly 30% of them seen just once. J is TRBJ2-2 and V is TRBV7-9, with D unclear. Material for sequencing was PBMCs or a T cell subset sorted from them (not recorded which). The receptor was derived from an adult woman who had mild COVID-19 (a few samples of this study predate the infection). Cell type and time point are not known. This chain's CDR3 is CASRTANTGELFF. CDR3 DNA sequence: TGTGCCAGCAGGACGGCAAACACCGGGGAGCTGTTTTTT. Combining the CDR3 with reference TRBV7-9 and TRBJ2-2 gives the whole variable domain DTGVSQNPRHKITKRGQNVTFRCDPISEHNRLYWYRQTLGQGPEFLTYFQNEAQLEKSRLLSDRFSAERPKGSFSTLEIQRTEQGDSAMYLCASRTANTGELFFGEGSRLTVL.